This T cell receptor beta chain came from a study of blood T cell repertoires in COVID-19. The CDR3 runs 14 residues. V gave up 5 bases and J gave up 4 bases, with 14 bases separating them. Per germline, CDR1 ENHRY and CDR2 SYGVKD. TCRdb keeps only in-frame clones here, not all; method: immunoSEQ multiplex PCR. The data contain roughly 300,000 clones, about nine tenths of them singletons. Material for sequencing was peripheral blood. The V and J genes are TRBV10-3 and TRBJ1-1; D is perhaps TRBD1 (6 bases). The TCR originated in a woman aged 30 to 39 with COVID-19, enrolled during active disease. The CDR3: CAISTLQGGTEAFF. The CDR3 DNA sequence: TGTGCCATCAGTACATTACAGGGCGGCACTGAAGCTTTCTTT.